This is a list of T cell receptor beta chains from one sample in a study of cytomegalovirus exposure and HLA in healthy donors. Libraries were prepared by immunoSEQ multiplex PCR; TCRdb keeps only in-frame clonotypes and omits some of them. The sample lists about 180,000 clones; approximately 87% were seen once. The sequenced material came from PBMCs. Receptor source: a young woman in good health and CMV-seronegative. Each CDR3 is given with its conserved first and last residue. The D gene is left open where the match is weak. Size values are once, few and many counts, or a class for expanded clones, and some rows have none.

clone_size	v_call	d_call	j_call	cdr3_nt	cdr3_aa
few	TRBV4-2	.	TRBJ1-1	TGTGCCAGCAGCCATGAAGGGGATGGGAACACTGAAGCTTTCTTT	CASSHEGDGNTEAFF
.	TRBV9	TRBD2	TRBJ2-3	TGTGCCAGCAGCGCCGCACTAGCGGGGGGGCTAGATACGCAGTATTTT	CASSAALAGGLDTQYF
few	TRBV25-1	.	TRBJ1-1	TGTGCCAGCAGTGAAGGAGTGGGGGCGGAGGACACTGAAGCTTTCTTT	CASSEGVGAEDTEAFF
.	TRBV2	TRBD1	TRBJ1-4	TGTGCCAGCAGTGAAGAGTCGACAGGGCTGGGTGAAAAACTGTTTTTT	CASSEESTGLGEKLFF
.	TRBV6-1	.	TRBJ2-1	TGTGCCAGCAGTGACAGCGGACAGTTCCCGGGTAATGAGCAGTTCTTC	CASSDSGQFPGNEQFF
.	TRBV19	.	TRBJ1-2	TGTGCCAGCATAAACCGCTCAGGGTTGAGCGGCTACACCTTC	CASINRSGLSGYTF
.	TRBV28	.	TRBJ1-2	TGTGCCAGCAGTTTGGTCTCTTCGAGTGGCTACACCTTC	CASSLVSSSGYTF
once	TRBV5-1	.	TRBJ2-2	TGCGCCAGCCGAGGGGCGGGGACCTCGACCGGGGAGCTGTTTTTT	CASRGAGTSTGELFF
.	TRBV7-2	TRBD2	TRBJ2-1	TGTGCCAGCAGCCATGGGCGGGAGAATGAGCAGTTCTTC	CASSHGRENEQFF
few	TRBV4-2	.	TRBJ1-2	TGTGCCAGCAGCCAAGGCCTCCCGCGACAGGCTACCTATGGCTACACCTTC	CASSQGLPRQATYGYTF
.	TRBV7-6	TRBD1	TRBJ1-1	TGTGCCAGCAGCTTAGCTAACGCCGGGACAGCCGCTGAAGCTTTCTTT	CASSLANAGTAAEAFF
.	TRBV2	TRBD1	TRBJ1-1	TGTGCCAGCAGTTCTCGACAGGGTAGCACTGAAGCTTTCTTT	CASSSRQGSTEAFF
.	TRBV6-5	TRBD1	TRBJ1-2	TGTGCCAGCAGCCGGGACAGGGGGTATGGCTACACCTTC	CASSRDRGYGYTF
few	TRBV13	.	TRBJ2-7	TGTGCCAGCAGCTTAGGGGGCAGGGGCTACGAGCAGTACTTC	CASSLGGRGYEQYF
.	TRBV11-2	.	TRBJ2-7	TGTGCCAGCAGCTTTTTCAGGGGGGCCTTCTACGAGCAGTACTTC	CASSFFRGAFYEQYF
once	TRBV6-6	TRBD1	TRBJ1-1	TGTGCCAGCACCCGGGACAGCCGGGGGTACACTGAAGCTTTCTTT	CASTRDSRGYTEAFF
.	TRBV4-1	.	TRBJ1-1	TGCGCCAGCAGCCACGTGGGAACAGGCCGTTCGGACACTGAAGCTTTCTTT	CASSHVGTGRSDTEAFF
.	TRBV4-1	TRBD2	TRBJ2-7	TGCGCCAGCAGCCAAGAAAGGGGCGGGGGATACTACGAGCAGTACTTC	CASSQERGGGYYEQYF
.	TRBV9	.	TRBJ2-3	TGTGCCAGCAGCTCACGATTTATGGGGCAAACATTAACAGATACGCAGTATTTT	CASSSRFMGQTLTDTQYF
.	TRBV7-6	.	TRBJ1-5	TGTGCCAGCAGCTTAGGCGGGGAGTATAGTGGCAATCAGCCCCAGCATTTT	CASSLGGEYSGNQPQHF
.	TRBV2	TRBD1	TRBJ1-1	TGTGCCAGCACGCAGGACAGGGTGCAGGGCACTGAAGCTTTCTTT	CASTQDRVQGTEAFF
few	TRBV19	TRBD1	TRBJ1-1	TGTGCCAGTAGTATAGGAGGGGGCAGATTGGACACTGAAGCTTTCTTT	CASSIGGGRLDTEAFF
.	TRBV10-2	.	TRBJ2-5	TGCGCCAGCAGTCTAGGGGATCAAGAGACCCAGTACTTC	CASSLGDQETQYF
.	TRBV19	TRBD1	TRBJ1-5	TGTGCCAGTAGCAGAGGACAGGACAATCAGCCCCAGCATTTT	CASSRGQDNQPQHF
.	TRBV18	TRBD1	TRBJ1-1	TGTGCCAGCTCACCAGAGCGATCGACAGGGGGCATAGCTTTCTTT	CASSPERSTGGIAFF
.	TRBV2	TRBD1	TRBJ1-1	TGTGCCAGCAGTGTCGGAGGGACAGGGAACACTGAAGCTTTCTTT	CASSVGGTGNTEAFF
.	TRBV5-1	.	TRBJ2-7	TGCGCCAGCAGCCAGACCCTAGACAGTACCGCGAACTACGAGCAGTACTTC	CASSQTLDSTANYEQYF
.	TRBV7-8	.	TRBJ2-7	TGTGCCAGCAGTCACCGACTAGACTCCTACGAGCAGTACTTC	CASSHRLDSYEQYF
.	TRBV7-9	TRBD1	TRBJ1-1	TGTGCCAGCAGCATTGGGACAGTGAACACTGAAGCTTTCTTT	CASSIGTVNTEAFF
.	TRBV11-2	.	TRBJ2-7	TGTGCCAGCGGACACATTAGCGGCCTTCAGTACTTC	CASGHISGLQYF
.	TRBV5-1	.	TRBJ1-6	TGCGCCAGCAGCTTGGTTGCGGGGATGGGGAATTCACCCCTCCACTTT	CASSLVAGMGNSPLHF
once	TRBV5-1	TRBD2	TRBJ2-3	TGCGCCAGCAGCCCGGGAGCGGGGGGCCACACAGATACGCAGTATTTT	CASSPGAGGHTDTQYF
.	TRBV19	.	TRBJ1-5	TGTGCCAGTAGTTTAAAACAGGGTAGCAATCAGCCCCAGCATTTT	CASSLKQGSNQPQHF
once	TRBV5-6	TRBD1	TRBJ1-2	TGTGCCAGCAGCTCCGGGACAGGGGAGGGCTACACCTTC	CASSSGTGEGYTF
.	TRBV6-5	TRBD1	TRBJ1-1	TGTGCCAGCAGCCGACAGGGGCACACTGAAGCTTTCTTT	CASSRQGHTEAFF
.	TRBV27	TRBD2	TRBJ2-7	TGTGCCAGCAGTTTAGGGACTAGCGGCGAGCAGTACTTC	CASSLGTSGEQYF
.	TRBV9	.	TRBJ1-5	TGTGCCAGCAGCGTAGTTGTGTATAGCAATCAGCCCCAGCATTTT	CASSVVVYSNQPQHF
.	TRBV5-1	TRBD2	TRBJ2-2	TGCGCCAGCAAAACCTCCACTAGCGGGGGAAACACCGGGGAGCTGTTTTTT	CASKTSTSGGNTGELFF
once	TRBV9	.	TRBJ2-2	TGTGCCAGCAGCGAAACCCCGGGAACTCTCACCGGGGAGCTGTTTTTT	CASSETPGTLTGELFF
.	TRBV29-1	TRBD1	TRBJ2-5	TGCAGCGTGAGACAGGGGGGGACCCAGTACTTC	CSVRQGGTQYF
.	TRBV7-9	.	TRBJ1-2	TGTGCCAGCAGCTTAGCGCTGGAAGACAGGTCTAACTATGGCTACACCTTC	CASSLALEDRSNYGYTF
.	TRBV5-1	TRBD1	TRBJ2-5	TGCGCCAGCAGCCAGGGGGCGCTCCGGGAGACCCAGTACTTC	CASSQGALRETQYF